This is a list of T cell receptor beta chains from one sample in a study of T-cell reconstitution after alpha-beta-depleted transplantation in children. In TCRdb, the PCR reads were re-called with MiXCR into one record per CDR3 protein. The sample holds 600,000 to 700,000 distinct CDR3 sequences, roughly 17% seen once. The source material was PBMCs from the stem cell graft donor, sampled from the stem cell graft. The receptors originated from a human donor who donated a stem cell graft to a child with acute myeloid leukemia. Both conserved end residues are part of each CDR3. The order of the fields is V gene, clone size, D gene, J gene, CDR3 DNA, CDR3 protein. The D gene is left open where the match is weak. Expanded clones are given a class, and other clones once, few, many or no size at all.

v_call: TRBV4-1
clone_size: few
d_call: -
j_call: TRBJ2-1
cdr3_nt: TGCGCCAGCAGCCACGCTACGAGGGACCGATCTAATGAGCAGTTCTTC
cdr3_aa: CASSHATRDRSNEQFF

v_call: TRBV12-3/TRBV12-4
clone_size: many
d_call: -
j_call: TRBJ1-5
cdr3_nt: TGTGCCAGCAGCTTTTACCCGAGGGAGGCGGTCCAGCATTTT
cdr3_aa: CASSFYPREAVQHF

v_call: TRBV4-3
clone_size: few
d_call: -
j_call: TRBJ2-7
cdr3_nt: TGCGCCAGCAGCCAAGATACTCGGCCCGGCGAGCAGTACTTC
cdr3_aa: CASSQDTRPGEQYF

v_call: TRBV20-1
clone_size: few
d_call: TRBD2
j_call: TRBJ2-5
cdr3_nt: TGCAGTGCTAGAGATCTCTTCGGACTAGCGCGGCAAGGAGAGACCCAGTACTTC
cdr3_aa: CSARDLFGLARQGETQYF

v_call: TRBV24-1
clone_size: few
d_call: -
j_call: TRBJ2-4
cdr3_nt: TGTGCCACCAGTGAGACTTCGAAGGGGGGGGCCAAAAACATTCAGTACTTC
cdr3_aa: CATSETSKGGAKNIQYF

v_call: TRBV20-1
clone_size: many
d_call: -
j_call: TRBJ1-5
cdr3_nt: TGCAGTGCTCGGACAGCTAATAGCAATCAGCCCCAGCATTTT
cdr3_aa: CSARTANSNQPQHF

v_call: TRBV5-1
clone_size: -
d_call: -
j_call: TRBJ2-5
cdr3_nt: TGCGCCAGCAAGACCGCGGCCCAAGAGACCCAGTACTTC
cdr3_aa: CASKTAAQETQYF

v_call: TRBV20-1
clone_size: few
d_call: TRBD2
j_call: TRBJ2-5
cdr3_nt: TGCAGTGGCCTTCCTAGCGGGGGCCACCAAGAGACCCAGTACTTC
cdr3_aa: CSGLPSGGHQETQYF

v_call: TRBV6-4
clone_size: many
d_call: -
j_call: TRBJ2-7
cdr3_nt: TGTGCCAGCAGCCTATATGGGGGGCGAAGCGAGCAGTACTTC
cdr3_aa: CASSLYGGRSEQYF

v_call: TRBV29-1
clone_size: many
d_call: TRBD1
j_call: TRBJ1-5
cdr3_nt: TGCAGCGTTAGACAGGGAAATCAGCCCCAGCATTTT
cdr3_aa: CSVRQGNQPQHF

v_call: TRBV12-3/TRBV12-4
clone_size: few
d_call: TRBD2
j_call: TRBJ2-3
cdr3_nt: TGTGCCAGCAGCCTGCCGGGACTAACTAGCACAGATACGCAGTATTTT
cdr3_aa: CASSLPGLTSTDTQYF

v_call: TRBV15
clone_size: many
d_call: -
j_call: TRBJ1-5
cdr3_nt: TGTGCCACCTCAACAGGGTATAGCAATCAGCCCCAGCATTTT
cdr3_aa: CATSTGYSNQPQHF

v_call: TRBV20-1
clone_size: few
d_call: TRBD2
j_call: TRBJ2-3
cdr3_nt: TGCAGTGCTAGCCTACTAGCGGTTAGCACAGATACGCAGTATTTT
cdr3_aa: CSASLLAVSTDTQYF

v_call: TRBV20-1
clone_size: many
d_call: TRBD1
j_call: TRBJ2-4
cdr3_nt: TGCAGTGCTACCGGGACAGGGGGGGTTCAAAACATTCAGTACTTC
cdr3_aa: CSATGTGGVQNIQYF

v_call: TRBV29-1
clone_size: many
d_call: -
j_call: TRBJ1-4
cdr3_nt: TGCAGCGCCTCGGTGACAACTAATGAAAAACTGTTTTTT
cdr3_aa: CSASVTTNEKLFF

v_call: TRBV6-5
clone_size: many
d_call: -
j_call: TRBJ2-7
cdr3_nt: TGTGCCAGCAGTTACTCGACAGGTTCGGTGCAGTACTTC
cdr3_aa: CASSYSTGSVQYF

v_call: TRBV20-1
clone_size: many
d_call: -
j_call: TRBJ2-1
cdr3_nt: TGCAGTGCTCCGGGACTTCCCTCCTACAATGAGCAGTTCTTC
cdr3_aa: CSAPGLPSYNEQFF

v_call: TRBV20-1
clone_size: many
d_call: TRBD2
j_call: TRBJ2-3
cdr3_nt: TGCAGTGCTAGAGATCTCGCGGGGGGTAGCACAGATACGCAGTATTTT
cdr3_aa: CSARDLAGGSTDTQYF

v_call: TRBV12-3/TRBV12-4
clone_size: -
d_call: TRBD1
j_call: TRBJ2-5
cdr3_nt: TGTGCCAGCAGGGGGACAGGGAGCCAAGAGACCCAGTACTTC
cdr3_aa: CASRGTGSQETQYF

v_call: TRBV20-1
clone_size: few
d_call: TRBD1
j_call: TRBJ1-2
cdr3_nt: TGCAGTGCGGCGACAGGGGCCCCCTCCTATGGCTACACCTTC
cdr3_aa: CSAATGAPSYGYTF

v_call: TRBV20-1
clone_size: many
d_call: -
j_call: TRBJ1-5
cdr3_nt: TGCAGTGCTAGAGAGGTTATCAATCAGCCCCAGCATTTT
cdr3_aa: CSAREVINQPQHF

v_call: TRBV7-2
clone_size: -
d_call: -
j_call: TRBJ2-2
cdr3_nt: TGTGCCAGCAAACGGACAGAACTAACCGGGGAGCTGTTTTTT
cdr3_aa: CASKRTELTGELFF